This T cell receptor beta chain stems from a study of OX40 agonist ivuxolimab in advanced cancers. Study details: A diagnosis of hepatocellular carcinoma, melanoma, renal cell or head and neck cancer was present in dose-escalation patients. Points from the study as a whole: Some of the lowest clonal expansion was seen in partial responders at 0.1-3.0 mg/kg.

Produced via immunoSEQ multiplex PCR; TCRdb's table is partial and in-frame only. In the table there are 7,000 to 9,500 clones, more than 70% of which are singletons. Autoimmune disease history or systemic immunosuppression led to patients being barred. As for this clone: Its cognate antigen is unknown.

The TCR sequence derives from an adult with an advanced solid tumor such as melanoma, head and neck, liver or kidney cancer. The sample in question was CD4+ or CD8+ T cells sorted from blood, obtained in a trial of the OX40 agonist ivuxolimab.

In nucleotides, the CDR3 is TGTGCCAGCAGGGGACTAGCGGGGGACCACGCTACAGATACGCAGTATTTT. Translation: CASRGLAGDHATDTQYF. The chain uses TRBV2 and TRBJ2-3, with 14 bases that match TRBD2. V lost 6 bases to trimming and J lost 3 bases; unmatched junction nucleotides: 8. Germline values: CDR1 SNHLY, CDR2 FYNNEI. The CDR3 loop spans 17 amino acids.